This TCR beta chain was recorded in a study of response to subunit inactivated influenza vaccine. Whole-study findings and limits: The authors put forward the suggestion that each seasonal influenza vaccination may bring in only a limited number of new T cells.

MiXCR, applied by TCRdb to the RT-PCR reads, yields one record per CDR3 protein. The repertoire holds hundreds of thousands of distinct CDR3 sequences, with 25% as singletons. Notes on this clonotype: Its specificity is unknown.

The source was CD4+ T cells sorted from PBMCs, collected 5 to 6 days after vaccination. This sequence was found in a man aged 50 to 60 who received an inactivated influenza vaccine.

CDR3: CASSSTGTGTQYF. The CDR3 DNA is TGTGCCAGCAGTTCGACAGGGACTGGGACCCAGTACTTC. The genes are TRBV12-3 or TRBV12-4 and TRBJ2-5, with D maybe TRBD1 (7 bases). The length of the CDR3 is 13 residues. With 4 bases removed from V and 7 bases from J, the gap between germline ends came to 13 bases.